This TCR beta chain is drawn from a study of T cell responses to AZD1222 COVID-19 vaccine. Background on the study: Second-dose timings of about 4 or about 12 weeks were pooled. Study-level results: An increase in Spike-specific TCR breadth and depth was observed after two AZD1222 doses.

The germline V gene encodes CDR1 SGHTA and CDR2 FQGNSA. V lost 1 base and J 0 bases, leaving 7 bases between the germline ends. The CDR3 contains 15 residues. As for this clone: Its antigen is still unknown.

Repertoires were generated with immunoSEQ multiplex PCR, while TCRdb's copy carries only in-frame clones and drops some. The repertoire consists of about 100,000 clones, with approximately 87% occurring once and the leading ten covering more than 15%. This TCR derives from an adult in good health. The V call is TRBV7-2, the J call TRBJ1-3; D ambiguous. This material consisted of peripheral blood, taken on day 0 of AZD1222 vaccination. The CDR3, as DNA: TGTGCCAGCAGCTTAGGAGGGAGCTCTGGAAACACCATATATTTT. Encoded protein: CASSLGGSSGNTIYF. Full variable domain (missing parts from reference TRBV7-2 and TRBJ1-3): GAGVSQSPSNKVTEKGKDVELRCDPISGHTALYWYRQSLGQGLEFLIYFQGNSAPDKSGLPSDRFSAERTGGSVSTLTIQRTQQEDSAVYLCASSLGGSSGNTIYFGEGSWLTVV.